This TCR beta chain is drawn from a study of immune characterization of retroperitoneal liposarcoma. TCRdb fed the PCR reads into MiXCR, producing one record per CDR3 protein. The sample carries thousands of distinct CDR3 sequences, over 40% recorded once. Source material: tumor tissue. The TCR sequence derives from a male donor with retroperitoneal liposarcoma.

The CDR3 sequence: CASSLNKWETQYF. Here the CDR3 DNA reads TGCGCCAGCAGCCTCAACAAATGGGAGACCCAGTACTTC. The rearrangement joins TRBV4-3 to TRBJ2-5; D is unresolved. V lost 4 bases, J lost 5 bases, and 11 bases lay in between. Germline CDR1 LGHNA, CDR2 YSLEER. The CDR3 sequence is 13 residues long.